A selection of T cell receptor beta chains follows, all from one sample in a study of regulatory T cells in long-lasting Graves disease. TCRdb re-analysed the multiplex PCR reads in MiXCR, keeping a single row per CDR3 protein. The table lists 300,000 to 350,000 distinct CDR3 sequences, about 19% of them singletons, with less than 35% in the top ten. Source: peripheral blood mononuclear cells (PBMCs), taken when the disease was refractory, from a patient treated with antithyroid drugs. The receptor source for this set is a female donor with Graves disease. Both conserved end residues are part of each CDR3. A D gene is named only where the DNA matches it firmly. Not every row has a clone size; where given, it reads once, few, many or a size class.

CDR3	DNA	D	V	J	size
CSARGDRRYEQYF	TGCAGTGCTAGAGGTGATCGCCGCTACGAGCAGTACTTC	NA	TRBV20-1	TRBJ2-7	many
CAASGDGFPDTQYF	TGTGCTGCGTCGGGAGATGGATTCCCAGATACGCAGTATTTT	NA	TRBV28	TRBJ2-3	NA
CAITALGTGELFF	TGTGCCATCACCGCGTTGGGCACCGGGGAGCTGTTTTTT	NA	TRBV10-3	TRBJ2-2	few
CASSSYREGPQHF	TGTGCCAGCTCATCCTACAGGGAGGGGCCCCAGCATTTT	NA	TRBV18	TRBJ1-5	many
CASIPHLMGVSEAFF	TGTGCCAGCATTCCCCATCTGATGGGGGTTAGTGAAGCTTTCTTT	NA	TRBV12-3/TRBV12-4	TRBJ1-1	many
CSASGQGGRQETQYF	TGCAGTGCTAGTGGACAGGGCGGGAGACAAGAGACCCAGTACTTC	NA	TRBV20-1	TRBJ2-5	many
CATRRGGLDTEAFF	TGTGCCACCAGACGAGGGGGGCTGGACACTGAAGCTTTCTTT	NA	TRBV24-1	TRBJ1-1	few
CASGLLPGVDLNQPQHF	TGTGCTAGTGGTTTGTTGCCGGGGGTCGATCTCAATCAGCCCCAGCATTTT	NA	TRBV12-5	TRBJ1-5	few
CASSGQGDNYGYTF	TGTGCCAGCTCCGGACAGGGGGATAACTATGGCTACACCTTC	TRBD1	TRBV6-1	TRBJ1-2	few
CATSRDWQETQYF	TGTGCCACCAGCAGAGATTGGCAAGAGACCCAGTACTTC	NA	TRBV15	TRBJ2-5	many
CASSSMETQYF	TGTGCCAGCAGTTCTATGGAGACCCAGTACTTC	NA	TRBV2	TRBJ2-5	many
CSASSGRDTEAFF	TGCAGTGCTAGTTCCGGGAGGGACACTGAAGCTTTCTTT	NA	TRBV20-1	TRBJ1-1	many
CASSQPPTEEAFF	TGTGCCAGCAGCCAACCCCCGACTGAGGAAGCTTTCTTT	NA	TRBV7-3	TRBJ1-1	many
CASSLRGQGNYGYTF	TGCGCCAGCAGCTTGAGGGGACAGGGAAACTATGGCTACACCTTC	TRBD1	TRBV5-1	TRBJ1-2	NA
CASTFAVQETQYF	TGTGCCAGCACATTCGCGGTCCAAGAGACCCAGTACTTC	NA	TRBV2	TRBJ2-5	many
CSAATSGGAGETQYF	TGCAGTGCTGCCACTAGCGGGGGGGCCGGAGAGACCCAGTACTTC	TRBD2	TRBV20-1	TRBJ2-5	NA
CAISESGTGYQETQYF	TGTGCCATCAGTGAGTCGGGGACAGGGTACCAAGAGACCCAGTACTTC	TRBD1	TRBV10-3	TRBJ2-5	few
CASSQDEAGDETQYF	TGCGCCAGCAGCCAAGATGAGGCAGGGGACGAGACCCAGTACTTC	NA	TRBV4-1	TRBJ2-5	NA
CASSQFLDRVRGYTF	TGCGCCAGCAGCCAATTTCTCGACAGGGTCCGAGGCTACACCTTC	TRBD1	TRBV4-1	TRBJ1-2	few
CASSIYSSGNQPQHF	TGTGCCAGTAGTATTTACTCGAGTGGGAATCAGCCCCAGCATTTT	NA	TRBV19	TRBJ1-5	NA
CASSPSRGHEKLFF	TGTGCCAGCAGCCCCTCACGCGGCCATGAAAAACTGTTTTTT	NA	TRBV7-9	TRBJ1-4	few
CASSRGNTGELFF	TGTGCCAGCAGTCGGGGGAACACCGGGGAGCTGTTTTTT	NA	TRBV2	TRBJ2-2	many
CSAPQGTYEQYF	TGCAGTGCTCCCCAGGGAACCTACGAGCAGTACTTC	NA	TRBV20-1	TRBJ2-7	NA
CATQPDRNSYGQYF	TGTGCCACCCAGCCCGACAGGAACTCCTACGGGCAGTACTTC	NA	TRBV19	TRBJ2-7	NA
CSARDRQGAWEKLFF	TGCAGTGCTAGAGATCGACAGGGGGCTTGGGAAAAACTGTTTTTT	TRBD1	TRBV20-1	TRBJ1-4	many
CASSRRGSTDTQYF	TGTGCCAGCAGCCGCAGGGGGAGCACAGATACGCAGTATTTT	TRBD1	TRBV7-9	TRBJ2-3	few
CASSHNTEAETQYF	TGTGCCAGCAGCCACAATACAGAGGCAGAGACCCAGTACTTC	NA	TRBV7-9	TRBJ2-5	NA
CASSPVRQGANQPQHF	TGTGCCAGCAGCCCCGTTAGACAGGGCGCTAATCAGCCCCAGCATTTT	TRBD1	TRBV7-9	TRBJ1-5	many
CASSQVSATGGFYEQYF	TGCGCCAGCAGCCAAGTAAGTGCGACGGGGGGTTTCTACGAGCAGTACTTC	TRBD2	TRBV4-1	TRBJ2-7	NA
CASSTGHSAGETQYF	TGTGCCAGCAGTACGGGACATTCTGCGGGGGAGACCCAGTACTTC	NA	TRBV7-9	TRBJ2-5	NA
CASSLRGSYGYTF	TGTGCCAGCAGTTTGAGAGGGTCCTATGGCTACACCTTC	NA	TRBV28	TRBJ1-2	many